The 19 T cell receptor beta chains in this list originate from one sample, sequenced in a study of T cell repertoires in cytomegalovirus infection. Using its own MiXCR run on the reads, TCRdb lists one record per CDR3 protein. The table has about 140,000 distinct CDR3 sequences, 5% to 6.5% seen once. The specimen was PBMCs. The receptors derive from a human donor in good health (CMV status not recorded). Some clones in this sample may be carry-over from other donors' samples.

This clonotype was recorded many times. The gene calls are TRBV7-8 and TRBJ1-1; D perhaps matches TRBD1 (5 bases). From germline, CDR1 is SGHVS and CDR2 FQNEAQ. V dropped 5 bases and J dropped 7 bases, with 17 bases sitting between them. This CDR3 is 14 amino acids long. CDR3 residues: CASSAHRRAIEAFF. CDR3 nucleotide sequence: TGTGCCAGCAGCGCGCACCGCAGGGCAATTGAAGCTTTCTTT.

This clonotype was observed at least ten times. The chain joins TRBV2 to TRBJ1-3, with 7 bases matching TRBD1. CDR1 and CDR2 (germline): SNHLY, FYNNEI. V lost 6 bases and J lost 0; bases outside the gene matches: 14. The CDR3 contains 18 residues. The CDR3 region has the DNA TGTGCCAGCAGAATAACCTACCTCCGGGACAGCTCTGGAAACACCATATATTTT. As protein: CASRITYLRDSSGNTIYF. Combining the CDR3 with reference TRBV2 and TRBJ1-3 gives the whole variable domain EPEVTQTPSHQVTQMGQEVILRCVPISNHLYFYWYRQILGQKVEFLVSFYNNEISEKSEIFDDQFSVERPDGSNFTLKIRSTKLEDSAMYFCASRITYLRDSSGNTIYFGEGSWLTVV.

This clonotype was seen at least ten times. The chain couples TRBV11-2 to TRBJ2-4; D possibly matches TRBD1 or TRBD2 (6 bases each). The CDR3 contains 19 residues. V was cut by 6 bases and J by 5 bases, with 29 bases left in between. Per germline, CDR1 SGHAT and CDR2 FQNNGV. The CDR3: CASSHLSWGAQEDENIQYF. DNA of the CDR3: TGTGCCAGCAGTCACCTATCATGGGGGGCGCAGGAAGATGAAAACATTCAGTACTTC.

V usage is TRBV7-4 and J usage is TRBJ1-2, with D unclear. Germline CDR1 reads SGHVT; CDR2 reads SQSDAQ. CDR3 length: 12 amino acids. V was shortened by 3 bases and J by 8 bases, with 10 bases between the two germline ends. In DNA form, the CDR3 reads TGTGCCAGCAGCTTCTGGGCAGTAGGCTACACCTTC. Translated: CASSFWAVGYTF.

This clonotype was observed at least ten times. The chain carries TRBV7-2 and TRBJ2-3; 7 bases match TRBD1. The CDR3 consists of 15 residues. Germline V gene lookup returns CDR1 SGHTA and CDR2 FQGNSA. The J segment lost 0 bases and the V segment lost 2 bases, leaving 2 bases of the junction unmatched. CDR3 loop: CASSLRGQSTDTQYF. The CDR3 DNA sequence: TGTGCCAGCAGCTTAAGGGGACAGAGCACAGATACGCAGTATTTT.

The chain carries TRBV29-1 and TRBJ2-7, with a possible D match to TRBD2 (5 bases). With 4 bases removed from V and 0 bases from J, the gap between germline ends came to 10 bases. In germline, CDR1 is SQVTM, CDR2 ANQGSEA. CDR3 length: 13 residues. CDR3 sequence: CSVAKGSSYEQYF. The CDR3 nucleotides are TGCAGCGTTGCGAAAGGGAGCTCCTACGAGCAGTACTTC.

This chain links TRBV15 with TRBJ2-5; 7 positions match TRBD1. The CDR3 consists of 14 residues. Trimming cost V 1 base and J 3 bases; bases outside gene matches: 2. Germline CDR1 LNHNV, CDR2 YYDKDF (reference sequence). The CDR3 is CATSRGGTEETQYF. CDR3 sequence (DNA): TGTGCCACCAGCAGAGGTGGGACAGAAGAGACCCAGTACTTC.

The chain is built from TRBV6-8 and TRBJ2-5; D remains unclear. The V end lost 2 bases, the J end lost 7 bases, and 11 bases lay between the germline ends. The CDR3 length is 13 residues. Germline V gene sequence: CDR1 MNHGY, CDR2 SAAAGT. Written as DNA, the CDR3 is TGTGCCAGCAGTTACAAGCTGTGGGGGACCCAGTACTTC. Translating it yields CASSYKLWGTQYF.

A note on this clonotype: One end of the junction varies from germline; a read error may be responsible. J is TRBJ2-2 and V is TRBV28; 7 positions match TRBD1. Germline V CDR1 and CDR2: MDHEN, SYDVKM. The CDR3 has 12 amino acids. CDR3 nucleotide sequence: TGTGCCGGCAGGGGGTTCACCGGGGAGCTGTTTTTT. It codes for CAGRGFTGELFF.

V is TRBV7-9 and J is TRBJ1-1; D is unresolved. Trimming removed 7 bases at V and 6 bases at J, with 18 bases between. Germline loops: CDR1 SEHNR, CDR2 FQNEAQ (reference sequence). This CDR3 is 14 amino acids long. CDR3 sequence: CASILWRGNSEAFF. CDR3 nucleotide sequence: TGTGCCAGCATCCTTTGGCGAGGGAATTCTGAAGCTTTCTTT. Together with reference TRBV7-9 and TRBJ1-1, the CDR3 gives the full variable domain: DTGVSQNPRHKITKRGQNVTFRCDPISEHNRLYWYRQTLGQGPEFLTYFQNEAQLEKSRLLSDRFSAERPKGSFSTLEIQRTEQGDSAMYLCASILWRGNSEAFFGQGTRLTVV.

The CDR3 DNA reads TGTGCCAGCAGCAATAGCGGGGGGGCCGTAGATACGCAGTATTTT. As protein: CASSNSGGAVDTQYF. This rearrangement joins TRBV5-6 to TRBJ2-3, with 11 nucleotides matching TRBD2. Germline CDR1 SGHDT, CDR2 YYEEEE. The CDR3 is 15 residues long. V shed 4 bases and J 5 bases; nucleotides not matched to a gene: 6.

There are many counts of this clonotype. The J gene is TRBJ2-5, the V gene TRBV5-4, with 10 positions matching TRBD1. Trimming at V came to 1 base and at J to 5 bases, leaving 11 bases not matched to a gene. The germline V gene has CDR1 SGHNT and CDR2 YYREEE (reference sequence). The CDR3 sequence is 17 residues long. DNA of the CDR3: TGTGCCAGCAGCTTGAGTAGGGGACAGGGGTTGGGGGAGACCCAGTACTTC. It encodes CASSLSRGQGLGETQYF.

This clonotype was counted at least ten times. The gene calls are TRBV7-2 and TRBJ2-2; 7 nucleotides align to TRBD2. Germline CDR1 and CDR2: SGHTA and FQGNSA. There are 15 residues in the CDR3. J lost 4 bases, V lost 1 base, and 3 bases had no gene match. The CDR3 region is CASSLGGTTTGELFF. DNA of the CDR3: TGTGCCAGCAGCTTAGGTGGGACTACCACCGGGGAGCTGTTTTTT.

The chain employs TRBV19 and TRBJ2-5, with D perhaps being TRBD1 or TRBD2 (5 bases each). V dropped 3 bases and J dropped 3 bases, with 23 bases sitting between them. CDR3 size: 18 residues. Germline V gene sequence: CDR1 LNHDA, CDR2 SQIVND (reference sequence). CDR3 loop: CASSMGVRGPPIEETQYF. The CDR3 DNA sequence: TGTGCCAGTAGTATGGGGGTGCGAGGACCGCCGATTGAAGAGACCCAGTACTTC.

This clonotype came up many times. The chain is built from TRBV28 and TRBJ2-7; D is possibly TRBD1 (6 bases). Germline V lookup: CDR1 MDHEN, CDR2 SYDVKM. Trimming removed 4 bases from V and 3 bases from J, with 13 bases in between. This CDR3 comprises 14 residues. Here the CDR3 DNA reads TGTGCCAGCAGTTACAACAGGGCCCTCTACGAGCAGTACTTC. Translation: CASSYNRALYEQYF.

Only a few counts were recorded for this clonotype. The chain joins TRBV19 to TRBJ1-1, with 9 bases that match TRBD1. The CDR3 has 12 amino acids. With V trimmed by 2 bases and J by 10 bases, 2 bases remained unmatched. Germline assignment: CDR1 LNHDA and CDR2 SQIVND (reference sequence). CDR3 in amino acids: CASSITGGLAFF. The CDR3 DNA reads as TGTGCCAGTAGTATAACAGGGGGCTTAGCTTTCTTT.

This clonotype was picked up many times. V usage is TRBV12-3 or TRBV12-4 and J usage is TRBJ2-2; 8 bases are a match to TRBD1. This CDR3 region has 16 residues. V lost 5 bases and J lost 5; bases outside the gene matches: 10. CDR3: CASSLRQGWRTGELFF. In DNA form, the CDR3 reads TGTGCCAGCAGTCTCCGACAGGGGTGGAGGACCGGGGAGCTGTTTTTT.

This clonotype has a count of ten or more. The J gene is TRBJ1-5, the V gene TRBV29-1, with D tentatively TRBD1 (5 bases). With 3 bases removed from V and 3 bases from J, the gap between germline ends came to 9 bases. Germline lookup yields CDR1 SQVTM and CDR2 ANQGSEA. The CDR3 is 13 amino acids. The CDR3 DNA reads TGCAGCGTTGATCTGGGACCCAATCAGCCCCAGCATTTT. Its translation: CSVDLGPNQPQHF.

The sample holds many counts of this clonotype. The gene calls are TRBV28 and TRBJ2-6, with D unresolved. Trimming pared 6 bases from V and 0 bases from J, leaving 3 bases between. This CDR3 is built from 13 residues. Germline CDR1 reads MDHEN; CDR2 reads SYDVKM. CDR3 residues: CASSVSGANVLTF. As DNA, the CDR3 is TGTGCCAGCAGCGTCTCTGGGGCCAACGTCCTGACTTTC.